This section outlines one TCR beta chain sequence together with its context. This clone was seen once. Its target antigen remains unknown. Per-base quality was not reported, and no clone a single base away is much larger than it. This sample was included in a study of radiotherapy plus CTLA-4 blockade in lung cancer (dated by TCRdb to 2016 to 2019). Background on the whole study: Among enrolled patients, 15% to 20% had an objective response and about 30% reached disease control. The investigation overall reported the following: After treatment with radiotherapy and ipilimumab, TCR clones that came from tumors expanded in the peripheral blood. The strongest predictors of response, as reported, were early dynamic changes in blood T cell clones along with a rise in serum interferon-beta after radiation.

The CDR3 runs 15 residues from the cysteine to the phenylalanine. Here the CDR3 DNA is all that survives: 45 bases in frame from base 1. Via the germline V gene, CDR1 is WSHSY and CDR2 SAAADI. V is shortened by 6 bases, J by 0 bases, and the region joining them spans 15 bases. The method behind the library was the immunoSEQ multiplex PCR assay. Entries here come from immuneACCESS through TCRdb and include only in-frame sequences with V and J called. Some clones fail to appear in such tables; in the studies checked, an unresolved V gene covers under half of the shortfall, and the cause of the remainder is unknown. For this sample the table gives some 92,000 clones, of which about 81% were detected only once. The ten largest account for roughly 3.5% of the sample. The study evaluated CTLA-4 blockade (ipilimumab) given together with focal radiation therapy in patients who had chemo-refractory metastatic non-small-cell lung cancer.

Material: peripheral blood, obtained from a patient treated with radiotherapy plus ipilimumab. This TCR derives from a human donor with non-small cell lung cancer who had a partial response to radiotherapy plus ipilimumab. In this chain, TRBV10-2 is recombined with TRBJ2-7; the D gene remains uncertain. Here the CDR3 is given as CASSPDTYVSYEQYF. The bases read TGCGCCAGCAGCCCTGACACCTACGTCTCCTACGAGCAGTACTTC.